This T cell receptor beta chain appears in the sequencing data of a study of OX40 agonist ivuxolimab in advanced cancers. Per the germline V gene, CDR1 is SGDLS and CDR2 is YYNGEE. Trimming removed 4 bases at V and 12 bases at J, with 17 bases between. The CDR3 runs 14 residues. Profiling relied on immunoSEQ multiplex PCR, and the TCRdb table lists in-frame clones only, not all of them. The data hold about 80,000 clones, with 70% to 90% observed a single time. The receptor was derived from an adult with an advanced solid tumor such as melanoma, head and neck, liver or kidney cancer. Sequenced here: CD4+ or CD8+ T cells sorted from blood, sampled in a trial of the OX40 agonist ivuxolimab. The chain links TRBV9 to TRBJ1-6; D perhaps matches TRBD1 (6 bases). The CDR3 sequence is CASSPRDNAGPLHF. Written as DNA, the CDR3 is TGTGCCAGCAGCCCTCGGGACAACGCTGGACCCCTCCACTTT.